This passage covers 11 T cell receptor beta chains from one sample sequenced in a study of T cell responses to AZD1222 COVID-19 vaccine. Using immunoSEQ multiplex PCR, the repertoire was profiled, and TCRdb retains in-frame clones only, with some absent. In the table there are 180,000 or so clones, about 94% of which are singletons. The starting material was peripheral blood, obtained 28 days after the second AZD1222 dose. These receptors were obtained from an adult who received the AZD1222 COVID-19 vaccine.

This clone came up a few times. CDR3 DNA: TGTGCCAGCAGTGAAAACAGGGCGGGGAACGAGCAGTACTTC. It specifies CASSENRAGNEQYF. The V call is TRBV2, the J call TRBJ2-7; TRBD1 or TRBD2 may be the D gene (6 bases each). V was pared by 2 bases and J by 5 bases, with 13 bases between. This CDR3 spans 14 amino acids. Per the germline V gene, CDR1 is SNHLY and CDR2 is FYNNEI.

The sample holds one count of this clone. The CDR3 spells CASSVAGSNQPQHF. CDR3 nucleotide sequence: TGTGCCAGCAGCGTAGCCGGGAGCAATCAGCCCCAGCATTTT. V gene TRBV9 combines with J gene TRBJ1-5; D ambiguous. Trimming removed 0 bases at V and 1 base at J, with 5 bases between. CDR1 SGDLS and CDR2 YYNGEE come from the germline V gene. The CDR3 extends over 14 amino acids.

The genes are TRBV10-1 and TRBJ1-4; D might be TRBD1 (5 bases). The CDR3 length is 14 residues. Germline lookup yields CDR1 WNHNN and CDR2 SYGVQD (reference sequence). V was clipped by 4 bases and J by 8 bases, with 14 bases between them. The CDR3 sequence: CASSVYRIGEKLFF. CDR3 nucleotide sequence: TGCGCCAGCAGTGTCTACAGGATTGGAGAAAAACTGTTTTTT.

The V gene is TRBV2, the J gene TRBJ2-7; D possibly matches TRBD1 or TRBD2 (6 bases each). Trimming took off 7 bases at V and 1 base at J, with 17 bases between the two ends. Germline-derived CDR1 and CDR2 are SNHLY and FYNNEI. The CDR3 covers 15 residues. The CDR3 loop is CASKKAGGTSYEQYF. In nucleotides, the CDR3 is TGTGCCAGCAAAAAAGCGGGCGGGACATCCTACGAGCAGTACTTC.

The chain joins TRBV10-2 to TRBJ1-4; TRBD1 might be the D (5 bases). CDR1 is WSHSY, CDR2 SAAADI, per germline. The CDR3 is 13 amino acids. V shed 6 bases and J shed 5 bases, with 10 bases lying between them. The CDR3 is CASSTWDNEKLFF. CDR3 DNA: TGCGCCAGCAGCACCTGGGACAATGAAAAACTGTTTTTT.

V is TRBV7-9 and J is TRBJ2-7; TRBD2 is a possible D gene (5 bases). Trimming pared 1 base from V and 2 bases from J, leaving 12 bases between. CDR1 SEHNR and CDR2 FQNEAQ come from the germline V gene (reference sequence). The CDR3 spans 15 residues. This CDR3 reads CASSLGNGEAYEQYF. DNA for the CDR3: TGTGCCAGCAGCTTAGGGAACGGGGAAGCCTACGAGCAGTACTTC.

The chain recombines TRBV6-5 with TRBJ1-2; no clear D. In germline, CDR1 is MNHEY, CDR2 SVGAGI. CDR3 length: 13 amino acids. Trimming pared 4 bases from V and 8 bases from J, leaving 14 bases between. This CDR3 reads CASSSLSEGGYTF. CDR3 sequence (DNA): TGTGCCAGCAGTTCCCTGAGCGAGGGAGGCTACACCTTC.

The chain combines TRBV19 with TRBJ2-1; 11 nucleotides line up with TRBD2. Germline V gene lookup returns CDR1 LNHDA and CDR2 SQIVND (reference sequence). V was clipped by 3 bases and J by 5 bases; unmatched bases: 9. This CDR3 is 17 amino acids long. The CDR3, as DNA: TGTGCCAGTAGTATCGGACTAGCGGGTGGACGGCACAATGAGCAGTTCTTC. This encodes CASSIGLAGGRHNEQFF. The whole variable domain, filled in from reference TRBV19 and TRBJ2-1, reads DGGITQSPKYLFRKEGQNVTLSCEQNLNHDAMYWYRQDPGQGLRLIYYSQIVNDFQKGDIAEGYSVSREKKESFPLTVTSAQKNPTAFYLCASSIGLAGGRHNEQFFGPGTRLTVL.

The chain joins TRBV18 to TRBJ2-7, with 11 bases fitting TRBD1. Germline V CDR1 and CDR2: KGHSH, LQKENI. J lost 3 bases, V lost 5 bases, and 6 bases had no gene match. The CDR3 extends over 15 amino acids. CDR3 DNA sequence: TGTGCCAGCTCATTAGGACAGGGGGCCCACTACGAGCAGTACTTC. Residues: CASSLGQGAHYEQYF.

The chain has TRBV12-3 or TRBV12-4 and TRBJ1-1, with D hard to call. V gave up 2 bases and J gave up 2 bases, with 3 bases separating them. The CDR3 is made up of 12 amino acids. The CDR3 DNA sequence: TGTGCCAGCAGTTTATTCAACACTGAAGCTTTCTTT. It translates to CASSLFNTEAFF.

The V and J genes are TRBV10-3 and TRBJ1-6; D may be TRBD1 (6 bases). Trimming cost V 10 bases and J 7 bases, with 23 bases left between them. Germline CDR1 ENHRY, CDR2 SYGVKD. This CDR3 spans 16 amino acids. In DNA, the CDR3 is TGTGCCAGCAAGTTAGAGGGCCCGGGGGGCAATTCACCCCTCCACTTT. Encoded protein: CASKLEGPGGNSPLHF.